This T cell receptor beta chain was identified during a study of T cells in Graves' hyperthyroidism and ophthalmopathy. General study findings and limits: In validation, the model predicted ophthalmopathy. These predictions came a median about 6.8 months before onset.

This clonotype was seen repeatedly, ten times or more. Its cognate antigen is unknown. V lost 0 bases and J lost 0, with 8 bases in between. CDR3 length: 15 amino acids. Germline CDR1 reads MNHEY; CDR2 reads SMNVEV (reference sequence). RNA transcripts provided the source from which TCR beta CDR3 regions were amplified. With the HTBI primer set, the TCR CDR3 went through a first round of RT-PCR. TCRdb re-analysed the multiplex PCR reads in MiXCR, keeping a single row per CDR3 protein. This table holds 300,000 to 350,000 distinct CDR3 sequences, approximately 17% found once. Hyperthyroidism, newly diagnosed and lasting under 2 months, affected patients aged 18 to 65.

The V call is TRBV27, the J call TRBJ1-1; D is undetermined. The receptor was derived from a man aged 30 to 45 with Graves' hyperthyroidism. Specimen: blood. This CDR3 is CASSLSIGLNTEAFF. The CDR3 coding sequence is TGTGCCAGCAGTTTATCGATAGGGTTGAACACTGAAGCTTTCTTT.